This TCR beta chain is drawn from a study of vaccination effects on CD4 cells after COVID-19. The V end was cut by 7 bases, the J end by 0 bases, with 16 bases between. From germline, CDR1 is WSHSY and CDR2 SAAADI. This CDR3 is 16 amino acids long. The protocol was immunoSEQ multiplex PCR, while the TCRdb copy is restricted to in-frame clones and leaves out a portion. The table records approximately 70,000 clones, 76% of them present only once. Antigen-specific CD4+ T cell clonotypes were called by their expansion after viral peptide-pool culture in ViraFEST. Culture proceeded for approximately 9 days, and CD4+ T cells were then isolated. Two doses of BNT162b2 or mRNA-1273 vaccine were administered to participants. Wells of around 2.2 million PBMC each were grown with roughly 10 IU/ml IL-2 and 9 to 10 ug/ml peptides. For this clone: Its antigen is not identified.

This TCR came from a human donor who received a COVID-19 vaccine. Sequencing used CD4+ T cells from PBMCs cultured with HCoV-OC43 spike peptides, obtained after COVID-19 vaccination. The subset denotes: HCoV-OC43 spike overlapping peptide pool stimulation. The rearrangement joins TRBV10-2 to TRBJ2-1; D unresolved. CDR3 amino acids: CASKIAPGSSYNEQFF. In DNA, the CDR3 is TGCGCCAGCAAGATTGCCCCAGGAAGCTCCTACAATGAGCAGTTCTTC.